The 24 T cell receptor beta chains listed next were all sequenced from one sample in a study of shared clonotypes between healthy human individuals. This table comes from immunoSEQ multiplex PCR, and its TCRdb copy is limited to in-frame clones, with some not included. The table shows about 110,000 clones, with under 70% occurring only once. The specimen was memory CD8+ T cells sorted from blood. Noted subset: CD45RO+ cells pooled with CCR7-negative TemRA cells. These TCRs come from a woman younger than 45 in good health.

The chain employs TRBV4-1 and TRBJ2-5, with no clear D. Germline CDR1 is MGHRA and CDR2 is YSYEKL. The CDR3 is 12 residues long. Trimming removed 0 bases from V and 14 bases from J, with 13 bases in between. In DNA form, the CDR3 reads TGCGCCAGCAGCCAAGACGGTCGGGTAAGCTACTTC. It translates to CASSQDGRVSYF.

The gene calls are TRBV28 and TRBJ2-7; D not resolved. Trimming left V 4 bases short and J 2 bases short, with 9 bases between. Per the germline V gene, CDR1 is MDHEN and CDR2 is SYDVKM. The CDR3 covers 13 residues. The CDR3 sequence: CASSSRNPYEQYF. As DNA, the CDR3 is TGTGCCAGCAGTTCCCGAAACCCCTACGAGCAGTACTTC.

This clone was found once. The J gene is TRBJ1-1, the V gene TRBV27; D might be TRBD1 (6 bases). The germline V gene has CDR1 MNHEY and CDR2 SMNVEV (reference sequence). This CDR3 comprises 13 residues. V was pared by 5 bases and J by 0 bases, with 7 bases between. Here the CDR3 reads CASSRTVNTEAFF. The CDR3 bases are TGTGCCAGCAGTCGGACAGTGAACACTGAAGCTTTCTTT.

A few counts support this clone. The chain has TRBV25-1 and TRBJ2-1; D might be TRBD1 (6 bases). V lost 3 bases and J 10 bases, leaving 19 bases between the germline ends. CDR3 length: 15 amino acids. Germline CDR1 MGHDK, CDR2 SYGVNS. As DNA, the CDR3 is TGTGCCAGCAGTGACGGACAGCGCCTAGGGAAAGAGCAGTTCTTC. It is translated as CASSDGQRLGKEQFF.

This clone was picked up a small number of times. The chain recombines TRBV4-1 with TRBJ2-1, with 7 bases lining up with TRBD2. The CDR3 runs 15 residues. V was clipped by 1 base and J by 6 bases; unmatched bases: 6. Germline V gene lookup returns CDR1 MGHRA and CDR2 YSYEKL. CDR3: CASSQARTRSNEQFF. In DNA form, the CDR3 reads TGCGCCAGCAGCCAAGCCAGGACTAGATCCAATGAGCAGTTCTTC.

The chain recombines TRBV10-3 with TRBJ2-7; a possible D gene is TRBD2 (6 bases). CDR3 length: 14 residues. Trimming stripped 9 bases from V and 0 bases from J, with 15 bases between. The germline gives CDR1 ENHRY, CDR2 SYGVKD. The CDR3 protein is CAIGRSLSSYEQYF. The CDR3 nucleotides are TGTGCCATTGGGAGGTCACTAAGCTCCTACGAGCAGTACTTC.

The rearrangement joins TRBV5-4 to TRBJ1-2, with 9 bases matching TRBD1. The germline CDR1 and CDR2 sequences are SGHNT and YYREEE (reference sequence). This CDR3 region has 17 residues. V shed 4 bases and J 3 bases; nucleotides not matched to a gene: 13. The CDR3 here is CASSQEVDDRGYYGYTF. The CDR3 bases are TGTGCCAGCAGCCAAGAGGTTGATGACAGGGGGTACTATGGCTACACCTTC.

This clone was seen a single time. The V and J genes are TRBV6-1 and TRBJ2-1, with D perhaps matching TRBD1 (6 bases). Germline lookup yields CDR1 MNHNS and CDR2 SASEGT. The V and J ends lost 3 bases and 6 bases respectively, with 9 bases between them. The CDR3 is 13 amino acids. The CDR3 spells CASSDSDSNEQFF. DNA for the CDR3: TGTGCCAGCAGTGACTCGGACAGCAATGAGCAGTTCTTC.

For this clone: Other DNA sequences from this sample encode an identical CDR3 as well. This CDR3 is CASSVLMNTEAFF. The CDR3 nucleotides read TGTGCCAGCAGCGTTCTTATGAACACTGAAGCTTTCTTT. This rearrangement joins TRBV14 to TRBJ1-1, with D hard to call. There are 13 residues in the CDR3. Germline V gene sequence: CDR1 SGHDN, CDR2 FVKESK. Trimming cost V 5 bases and J 0 bases, with 7 bases left between them.

The V gene is TRBV28, the J gene TRBJ2-5, with a weak D call TRBD2 (5 bases). Trimming stripped 2 bases from V and 7 bases from J, with 17 bases between. The CDR3 length is 15 residues. Per germline, CDR1 MDHEN and CDR2 SYDVKM. Written as DNA, the CDR3 is TGTGCCAGCAGTTTAAGGATAAGCGGTTTAGTGACCCAGTACTTC. It encodes CASSLRISGLVTQYF.

This chain links TRBV25-1 with TRBJ1-2, with 8 bases that match TRBD1. With 11 bases clipped from V and 7 bases from J, the junction kept 9 bases outside the gene matches. The CDR3 consists of 12 residues. From germline, CDR1 is MGHDK and CDR2 SYGVNS. CDR3 nucleotides: TGTGCCGGACAGGGAAGTCAGGGTGGCTACACCTTC. Its translation is CAGQGSQGGYTF.

In its sample, this clone was seen many times. This chain connects TRBV9 to TRBJ2-7; TRBD1 aligns across 8 bases. V lost 3 bases to trimming and J lost 1 base; unmatched junction nucleotides: 6. The length of the CDR3 is 15 residues. Per germline, CDR1 SGDLS and CDR2 YYNGEE. As DNA, the CDR3 is TGTGCCAGCAGCGAGAGGACAGGGACTTCCTACGAGCAGTACTTC. Translating it yields CASSERTGTSYEQYF. Full variable domain (rest looked up from reference TRBV9 and TRBJ2-7): DSGVTQTPKHLITATGQRVTLRCSPRSGDLSVYWYQQSLDQGLQFLIQYYNGEERAKGNILERFSAQQFPDLHSELNLSSLELGDSALYFCASSERTGTSYEQYFGPGTRLTVT.

The chain links TRBV27 to TRBJ2-7, with 7 nucleotides matching TRBD2. Per the germline V gene, CDR1 is MNHEY and CDR2 is SMNVEV (reference sequence). J lost 12 bases, V lost 6 bases, and 8 bases had no gene match. The length of the CDR3 is 11 residues. Written as DNA, the CDR3 is TGTGCCAGCAGCCTGGGAGGGCCGCTGTACTTC. Translation gives CASSLGGPLYF.

The chain uses TRBV6-5 and TRBJ2-2; 10 nucleotides agree with TRBD1. V was pared by 8 bases and J by 3 bases, with 0 bases of the junction left unmatched. The CDR3 is 13 amino acids. Germline V gene sequence: CDR1 MNHEY, CDR2 SVGAGI. CDR3 residues: CASGTGDTGELFF. The CDR3 coding sequence is TGTGCCAGCGGGACAGGGGACACCGGGGAGCTGTTTTTT.

This clone was observed a few times. The J gene is TRBJ2-7, the V gene TRBV9, with D possibly TRBD1 on 5 matching bases. The length of the CDR3 is 14 residues. V gave up 1 base and J gave up 5 bases, with 13 bases separating them. Germline V lookup: CDR1 SGDLS, CDR2 YYNGEE. CDR3: CASSVSWGSDEQYF. The CDR3 nucleotides read TGTGCCAGCAGCGTATCGTGGGGCTCTGACGAGCAGTACTTC.

This chain uses TRBV27 with TRBJ2-7; no clear D. This CDR3 is built from 14 residues. CDR1 MNHEY and CDR2 SMNVEV come from the germline V gene (reference sequence). Between the trimmed V and J ends, which lost 2 bases and 2 bases, there was a span of 10 bases. In DNA, the CDR3 is TGTGCCAGCAGTTTAAGACACCCGCCCTACGAGCAGTACTTC. Amino acid sequence: CASSLRHPPYEQYF.

As DNA, the CDR3 is TGCGCCAGCAGCACCTGGACAGGGAAACCCCACGAGCAGTACTTC. This encodes CASSTWTGKPHEQYF. The chain combines TRBV5-1 with TRBJ2-7, with TRBD1 matching over 8 bases. V dropped 4 bases and J dropped 5; count of bases not matched to a gene: 11. CDR3 length: 15 residues. The germline CDR1 and CDR2 sequences are SGHRS and YFSETQ.

The rearrangement joins TRBV11-2 to TRBJ2-7; 9 nucleotides align to TRBD1. V dropped 4 bases and J dropped 5; count of bases not matched to a gene: 12. Germline V gene lookup returns CDR1 SGHAT and CDR2 FQNNGV. The CDR3 loop spans 16 amino acids. CDR3 sequence reads: CASSSTPRDRVNEQYF. The CDR3 DNA reads TGTGCCAGCAGCTCGACACCCCGGGACAGGGTGAACGAGCAGTACTTC.

This clone came up a few times. The chain recombines TRBV28 with TRBJ2-7, with 7 bases fitting TRBD1. From germline, CDR1 is MDHEN and CDR2 SYDVKM. The CDR3 extends over 14 amino acids. The junction had 5 bases not matched to a gene; V was cut back by 6 bases and J by 0 bases. CDR3 sequence: CASRHRGLSYEQYF. CDR3 sequence (DNA): TGTGCCAGCAGGCACAGGGGTCTCTCCTACGAGCAGTACTTC. The full variable domain, rest sourced from reference TRBV28 and TRBJ2-7, is DVKVTQSSRYLVKRTGEKVFLECVQDMDHENMFWYRQDPGLGLRLIYFSYDVKMKEKGDIPEGYSVSREKKERFSLILESASTNQTSMYLCASRHRGLSYEQYFGPGTRLTVT.

This clone occurred once. V and J are TRBV5-1 and TRBJ2-2; 9 nucleotides line up with TRBD1. The germline CDR1 and CDR2 sequences are SGHRS and YFSETQ. The trim removed 6 bases at V and 4 bases at J, leaving 7 bases unmatched. The CDR3 has 15 residues. The CDR3 bases are TGCGCCAGCAAGAACAGGGGGCAAAGCACCGGGGAGCTGTTTTTT. Residues: CASKNRGQSTGELFF.

This clone appeared many times. V usage is TRBV6-6 and J usage is TRBJ2-1, with D uncertain. The germline V and J ends were trimmed by 8 bases and 7 bases, with 12 bases remaining between them. The CDR3 contains 12 residues. Germline CDR1 is MNHNY and CDR2 is SVGAGI (reference sequence). CDR3 sequence: CASGQFINEQFF. In DNA, the CDR3 is TGTGCCAGCGGCCAGTTTATAAATGAGCAGTTCTTC.

This clone was counted ten times or more. The chain combines TRBV27 with TRBJ2-4; D ambiguous. Looked up from germline, CDR1 is MNHEY and CDR2 is SMNVEV (reference sequence). The CDR3 contains 14 residues. V was clipped by 10 bases and J by 1 base, with 14 bases between them. The CDR3 sequence is CATPPNPAKNIQYF. In nucleotides, the CDR3 is TGTGCCACCCCTCCTAACCCGGCCAAAAACATTCAGTACTTC.

This chain links TRBV11-2 with TRBJ2-1; D gene unclear. Germline V gives CDR1 SGHAT, CDR2 FQNNGV. The CDR3 extends over 16 amino acids. Between the trimmed V and J ends, which lost 4 bases and 0 bases, there was a span of 13 bases. CDR3 coding DNA: TGTGCCAGCAGCTCACACTTTTCCAGCTCCTACAATGAGCAGTTCTTC. Translating gives CASSSHFSSSYNEQFF.

The V call is TRBV6-6, the J call TRBJ1-4, with D unresolved. The V gene's germline CDR1 is MNHNY and CDR2 SVGAGI (reference sequence). V was trimmed by 0 bases and J by 10 bases, leaving 12 bases between them. The CDR3 spans 14 residues. CDR3 loop: CASSYSRIERKLFF. In DNA, the CDR3 is TGTGCCAGCAGTTACTCGAGGATTGAACGAAAACTGTTTTTT.